This entry lists 22 T cell receptor beta chains sequenced from one sample in a study of response to subunit inactivated influenza vaccine (dated by TCRdb to 2016 to 2019). The library was made by RT-PCR. The data were produced on an Illumina HiSeq 2500. Through fastp at Q25 and MiXCR, TCRdb rebuilt clones from the public reads, retaining in-frame beta chains. Every CDR3 protein is listed once, alongside the most common genes and DNA of its rows. The sample includes about half a million distinct CDR3 sequences, with around 25% observed a single time. 1.5% to 2% of the sample is taken by the ten largest. Source: CD4+ T cells sorted from PBMCs, taken roughly 5 days after vaccination. All receptors derive from a man aged 50-60 years who received an inactivated influenza vaccine. Donor details come from another sample of the same person, matched by shared clones.

The rearrangement uses TRBV5-4 and TRBJ1-2; no clear D gene. The V gene lost 0 bases and the J gene lost 3 bases, with 12 bases spanning the gap. The CDR3 totals 15 residues. Germline CDR1 SGHNT, CDR2 YYREEE (reference sequence). The CDR3 sequence: CASSLARTGDYGYTF. CDR3 nucleotide sequence: TGTGCCAGCAGCTTGGCTCGCACCGGGGACTATGGCTACACCTTC.

This clonotype was found a few times. The rearrangement links TRBV2 to TRBJ2-7; D call uncertain. V lost 2 bases and J lost 2, with 4 bases in between. This CDR3 has 12 residues. Germline V lookup: CDR1 SNHLY, CDR2 FYNNEI. CDR3 amino acids: CASSELAYEQYF. CDR3 in DNA: TGTGCCAGCAGTGAATTAGCCTACGAGCAGTACTTC. Full variable domain (rest looked up from reference TRBV2 and TRBJ2-7): EPEVTQTPSHQVTQMGQEVILRCVPISNHLYFYWYRQILGQKVEFLVSFYNNEISEKSEIFDDQFSVERPDGSNFTLKIRSTKLEDSAMYFCASSELAYEQYFGPGTRLTVT.

The chain joins TRBV20-1 to TRBJ1-2, with 8 bases matching TRBD1. Trimming cost V 6 bases and J 4 bases; bases outside gene matches: 7. Germline CDR1 and CDR2: DFQATT and SNEGSKA (reference sequence). This CDR3 contains 13 residues. CDR3 nucleotides: TGCAGTGCCTTATCAGGGGGCGGCTATGGCTACACCTTC. Translated: CSALSGGGYGYTF.

This clonotype was seen just once. The chain links TRBV20-1 to TRBJ2-7; tentatively, D is TRBD1 (6 bases). Germline V gene data show CDR1 as DFQATT and CDR2 as SNEGSKA (reference sequence). V gave up 6 bases and J gave up 0 bases, with 15 bases separating them. The CDR3 spans 14 residues. The CDR3 nucleotides are TGCAGTGCAAGGAGACAGGCGACCTCCTACGAGCAGTACTTC. Its translation: CSARRQATSYEQYF.

This clonotype was seen a handful of times. This CDR3 is CASSFFSGRLYNEQFF. The CDR3 DNA reads TGTGCCAGCAGTTTCTTTAGCGGGAGGCTTTACAATGAGCAGTTCTTC. The V gene is TRBV6-5, the J gene TRBJ2-1; TRBD2 matches at 10 bases. The germline V gene encodes CDR1 MNHEY and CDR2 SVGAGI. Unmatched junction bases numbered 7, after V lost 4 bases and J lost 4 bases. The CDR3 consists of 16 residues.

The V call is TRBV19, the J call TRBJ1-2, with unresolved D. Germline values: CDR1 LNHDA, CDR2 SQIVND (reference sequence). The CDR3 runs to 16 residues. V gave up 5 bases and J gave up 4 bases, with 20 bases separating them. The CDR3 coding sequence is TGTGCCAGTAGTGAACAAGGAAATCGTCTTAGCTATGGCTACACCTTC. Translation gives CASSEQGNRLSYGYTF.

This sequence joins TRBV7-8 and TRBJ1-1, with 8 nucleotides matching TRBD1. After removal of 2 bases from V and 11 bases from J, the junction contained 7 bases not matched to a gene. This CDR3 is built from 13 residues. Germline CDR1 and CDR2: SGHVS and FQNEAQ. Here the CDR3 reads CASSLYQGAFAFF. DNA for the CDR3: TGTGCCAGCAGCTTATATCAGGGGGCATTTGCTTTCTTT.

This clonotype has more than one count but fewer than ten. CDR3 nucleotide sequence: TGCGCCAGCAGCCAAGGGGGACAGGGGTTTCTCCATGAGCAGTTCTTC. Translated, it gives CASSQGGQGFLHEQFF. The chain employs TRBV4-3 and TRBJ2-1, with TRBD1 identical over 10 bases. CDR1 and CDR2 (germline): LGHNA, YSLEER. CDR3 length: 16 residues. V gave up 1 base and J gave up 8 bases; unmatched junction bases: 8.

The chain combines TRBV11-2 with TRBJ2-5; D not certain. The V and J ends lost 2 bases and 5 bases respectively, with 9 bases between them. This CDR3 has 13 residues. Germline loops: CDR1 SGHAT, CDR2 FQNNGV. The DNA for the CDR3 is TGTGCCAGCAGCTTAAGTACAATGGAGACCCAGTACTTC. Its protein is CASSLSTMETQYF. The full variable domain, completed using reference TRBV11-2 and TRBJ2-5, is EAGVAQSPRYKIIEKRQSVAFWCNPISGHATLYWYQQILGQGPKLLIQFQNNGVVDDSQLPKDRFSAERLKGVDSTLKIQPAKLEDSAVYLCASSLSTMETQYFGPGTRLLVL.

The chain recombines TRBV4-2 with TRBJ2-3, with 8 positions matching TRBD2. The V gene's germline CDR1 is LGHNA and CDR2 YNFKEQ. This CDR3 is built from 17 residues. V was clipped by 4 bases and J by 0 bases; unmatched bases: 9. CDR3 sequence reads: CASSPRGGAESTDTQYF. The CDR3 DNA sequence: TGTGCCAGCAGCCCCCGGGGGGGGGCTGAGAGCACAGATACGCAGTATTTT.

The rearrangement links TRBV6-1 to TRBJ2-2; 12 bases fit TRBD2. Germline CDR1 is MNHNS and CDR2 is SASEGT. The CDR3 runs 17 residues. V dropped 6 bases and J dropped 0; count of bases not matched to a gene: 5. The CDR3 DNA reads TGTGCCAGCAGGAGACTAGCGGGGGTCGCGAACACCGGGGAGCTGTTTTTT. It specifies CASRRLAGVANTGELFF.

This chain uses TRBV7-9 with TRBJ2-7; TRBD1 agrees at 9 bases. There are 15 residues in the CDR3. With V trimmed by 5 bases and J by 0 bases, 5 bases remained unmatched. CDR1 is SEHNR and CDR2 is FQNEAQ in the germline V gene (reference sequence). The DNA of the CDR3 is TGTGCCAGCAGCCCAAGACAGGGGGTCTCCTACGAGCAGTACTTC. Its translation is CASSPRQGVSYEQYF.

The chain has TRBV27 and TRBJ2-7; D uncertain. The germline gives CDR1 MNHEY, CDR2 SMNVEV (reference sequence). The CDR3 length is 12 residues. Trimming shortened V by 0 bases and J by 9 bases, and 9 bases separated the two germline ends. CDR3 DNA sequence: TGTGCCAGCAGTTTATCCGGAAAGGGGCAGTACTTC. Its protein is CASSLSGKGQYF.

This clonotype has a count of ten or more. CDR3: CASSGKTFSGRDNEQFF. The CDR3 bases are TGTGCCAGCAGTGGGAAGACATTCAGCGGGAGAGACAATGAGCAGTTCTTC. The chain couples TRBV28 to TRBJ2-1; 8 nucleotides line up with TRBD2. The CDR3 has 17 amino acids. Germline CDR1 is MDHEN and CDR2 is SYDVKM. V shed 5 bases and J 5 bases; nucleotides not matched to a gene: 14.

This clonotype has more than one count but fewer than ten. V gene TRBV7-9 combines with J gene TRBJ2-3; 11 bases are shared with TRBD2. Germline CDR1 reads SEHNR; CDR2 reads FQNEAQ (reference sequence). Unmatched junction bases numbered 4, after V lost 2 bases and J lost 6 bases. The CDR3 consists of 15 residues. The CDR3 protein is CASSLTSGRYDTQYF. DNA of the CDR3: TGTGCCAGCAGCTTAACTAGCGGGAGATATGATACGCAGTATTTT.

This clonotype was picked up a small number of times. The chain employs TRBV10-3 and TRBJ1-1; D is perhaps TRBD1 (5 bases). There are 12 residues in the CDR3. CDR1 and CDR2 (germline): ENHRY, SYGVKD. V was cut by 6 bases and J by 6 bases, with 11 bases left in between. CDR3 DNA sequence: TGTGCCATCAGCGCCCGGGGCTCTGAAGCTTTCTTT. This gives the protein CAISARGSEAFF.

The rearrangement links TRBV7-6 to TRBJ2-1; weak D call: TRBD2 (6 bases). V was trimmed by 1 base and J by 4 bases, leaving 14 bases between them. The CDR3 loop spans 16 amino acids. The V gene's germline CDR1 is SGHVS and CDR2 FNYEAQ. For the CDR3, the DNA is TGTGCCAGCAGCTTAGGGGTCGCTAGCGTATACAATGAGCAGTTCTTC. This codes for CASSLGVASVYNEQFF.

This clonotype was seen more than once but under ten times. V is TRBV6-1 and J is TRBJ2-7, with D tentatively TRBD1 (5 bases). This CDR3 has 15 amino acids. V was pared by 6 bases and J by 1 base, with 16 bases between. CDR1 and CDR2 (germline): MNHNS, SASEGT. In DNA, the CDR3 is TGTGCCAGCAGATTGACCCAGGACAAATCCTACGAGCAGTACTTC. It yields the protein CASRLTQDKSYEQYF.

This clonotype was found a few times. The chain recombines TRBV5-6 with TRBJ1-5, with unresolved D. The germline CDR1 and CDR2 sequences are SGHDT and YYEEEE. The CDR3 sequence is 16 residues long. V lost 0 bases to trimming and J lost 0 bases, with 10 bases between them. The CDR3 sequence: CASSLGPPNSNQPQHF. In DNA, the CDR3 is TGTGCCAGCAGCTTGGGCCCTCCGAATAGCAATCAGCCCCAGCATTTT.

This chain connects TRBV7-6 to TRBJ2-5; tentatively, D is TRBD2 (7 bases). Germline loops: CDR1 SGHVS, CDR2 FNYEAQ. The CDR3 runs 15 residues. V dropped 2 bases and J dropped 2 bases, with 12 bases sitting between them. The DNA of the CDR3 is TGTGCCAGCAGCTTATTGCGGGGGCTACAAGAGACCCAGTACTTC. This gives the protein CASSLLRGLQETQYF.

The V and J genes are TRBV6-1 and TRBJ1-3; D possibly corresponds to TRBD1 (5 bases). CDR3 length: 14 amino acids. V dropped 1 base and J dropped 3 bases, with 7 bases sitting between them. Germline-derived CDR1 and CDR2 are MNHNS and SASEGT. The CDR3 loop is CASSEEGLGNTIYF. The DNA for the CDR3 is TGTGCCAGCAGTGAAGAGGGACTTGGAAACACCATATATTTT.

The V call is TRBV2, the J call TRBJ1-1; TRBD1 matches at 11 bases. V gave up 8 bases and J gave up 2 bases; unmatched junction bases: 4. The CDR3 has 14 amino acids. Germline values: CDR1 SNHLY, CDR2 FYNNEI. The CDR3 loop is CASGTGGLNTEAFF. CDR3 DNA: TGTGCCAGCGGGACAGGGGGGTTAAACACTGAAGCTTTCTTT.